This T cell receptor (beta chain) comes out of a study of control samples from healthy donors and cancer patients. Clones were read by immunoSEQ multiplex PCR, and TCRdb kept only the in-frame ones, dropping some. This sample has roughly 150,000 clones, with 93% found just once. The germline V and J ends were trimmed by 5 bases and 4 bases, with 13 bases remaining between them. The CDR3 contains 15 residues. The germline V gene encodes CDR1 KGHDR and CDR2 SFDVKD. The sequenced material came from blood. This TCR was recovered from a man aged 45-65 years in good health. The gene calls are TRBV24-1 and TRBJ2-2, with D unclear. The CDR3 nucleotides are TGTGCCACCAGTGCACGGACCTTTACCACCGGGGAGCTGTTTTTT. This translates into CATSARTFTTGELFF.